One sample yielded the 7 T cell receptor beta chains listed below, sequenced in a study of shared clonotypes between healthy human individuals. Libraries were prepared by immunoSEQ multiplex PCR; TCRdb keeps only in-frame clonotypes and omits some of them. The top ten clones hold roughly 0.56% of a sample with approximately 1,000,000 clones, about 80% of them seen once. Sequences were obtained from memory CD4+ T cells from PBMCs. Subset described: CD45RA-negative fraction. The receptor source for this set is a young man in good health. Some clones in this sample may be carry-over from other donors' samples.

The chain couples TRBV5-1 to TRBJ1-1; 7 nucleotides match TRBD1. This CDR3 is built from 14 residues. Germline V lookup: CDR1 SGHRS, CDR2 YFSETQ. J lost 3 bases, V lost 4 bases, and 6 bases had no gene match. Here the CDR3 reads CASSPGTVHTEAFF. CDR3 sequence (DNA): TGCGCCAGCAGCCCGGGGACAGTACACACTGAAGCTTTCTTT.

As DNA, the CDR3 is TGCGCCAGCAGCTCCCTGGCAACGGGGACAGATACGCAGTATTTT. Translating gives CASSSLATGTDTQYF. The chain couples TRBV4-3 to TRBJ2-3; a possible D gene is TRBD2 (5 bases). The V gene lost 5 bases and the J gene lost 3 bases, with 15 bases spanning the gap. This CDR3 is 15 amino acids long. Germline lookup yields CDR1 LGHNA and CDR2 YSLEER.

The CDR3: CASSLTGGAGNTIYF. DNA of the CDR3: TGCGCCAGCAGCTTAACAGGGGGAGCTGGAAACACCATATATTTT. The chain has TRBV5-1 and TRBJ1-3; 8 bases match TRBD1. This CDR3 contains 15 residues. CDR1 is SGHRS, CDR2 YFSETQ, per germline. With V trimmed by 2 bases and J by 2 bases, 3 bases remained unmatched.

This clone was recorded once. Other DNA sequences in the same sample also yield this CDR3. Here the CDR3 DNA reads TGTGCCAGCAGTGAAGTAGGTGGCTACACCTTC. Translating it yields CASSEVGGYTF. V gene TRBV6-1 combines with J gene TRBJ1-2, with no clear D. V lost 1 base and J 7 bases, leaving 4 bases between the germline ends. Germline V gene sequence: CDR1 MNHNS, CDR2 SASEGT. This CDR3 region has 11 residues.

This rearrangement joins TRBV4-1 to TRBJ2-3; 12 nucleotides line up with TRBD2. Germline CDR1 MGHRA, CDR2 YSYEKL. V shed 4 bases and J 4 bases; nucleotides not matched to a gene: 9. The CDR3 consists of 17 residues. CDR3 region: CASSRTTSGRSPDTQYF. The CDR3 DNA reads TGCGCCAGCAGCCGAACCACTAGCGGGAGGAGCCCAGATACGCAGTATTTT.

The chain employs TRBV18 and TRBJ1-4; D remains ambiguous. CDR1 and CDR2 from the germline V gene are KGHSH and LQKENI. CDR3 length: 15 residues. Trimming pared 3 bases from V and 5 bases from J, leaving 13 bases between. The CDR3 sequence is CASSPQTTPNEKLFF. Here the CDR3 DNA reads TGTGCCAGCTCACCTCAGACAACCCCAAATGAAAAACTGTTTTTT.

This chain connects TRBV6-5 to TRBJ1-2; no clear D. CDR1 is MNHEY and CDR2 is SVGAGI in the germline V gene. The V end lost 1 base, the J end lost 6 bases, and 9 bases lay between the germline ends. The CDR3 spans 13 residues. The CDR3 loop reads CASSYFGQDGYTF. CDR3 in DNA: TGTGCCAGCAGTTACTTCGGGCAGGATGGCTACACCTTC.